The 29 T cell receptor beta chains below all came from one sample that was sequenced in a study of shared clonotypes between healthy human individuals. Data came from immunoSEQ multiplex PCR; TCRdb stores just in-frame clones and leaves some out. This sample has about 710,000 clones, with approximately 77% found just once. Sequenced material: memory CD4+ T cells sorted from blood. The subset was: CD45RA-negative fraction. The receptor set was obtained from a woman aged 25 to 39 in good health.

A single count supports this clone. The same CDR3 arises from other DNA sequences in this sample as well. This rearrangement joins TRBV7-2 to TRBJ2-5; 7 bases line up with TRBD1. V lost 1 base and J lost 1; bases outside the gene matches: 3. This CDR3 is 15 amino acids long. CDR1 is SGHTA, CDR2 FQGNSA, per germline. The CDR3 DNA reads TGTGCCAGCAGCTTAGTGGGGACAGCCCAAGAGACCCAGTACTTC. This translates into CASSLVGTAQETQYF.

The rearrangement joins TRBV11-1 to TRBJ1-2; 7 nucleotides match TRBD1. Losses at the gene ends were 5 bases for V and 7 bases for J; bases not matched to a gene: 7. The CDR3 loop spans 13 amino acids. Germline V gene sequence: CDR1 SGHAT, CDR2 FQDESV (reference sequence). The CDR3 is CASSATGRSGYTF. CDR3 nucleotides: TGTGCCAGCAGCGCGACAGGGAGAAGTGGCTACACCTTC.

This clone has a handful of counts. This sequence joins TRBV6-4 and TRBJ2-7; D is unresolved. The V gene lost 7 bases and the J gene lost 4 bases, with 11 bases spanning the gap. Germline V gives CDR1 MRHNA, CDR2 SNTAGT. The CDR3 runs 12 residues. The CDR3: CASTRNWYEQYF. The CDR3 bases are TGTGCCAGCACTCGGAATTGGTACGAGCAGTACTTC.

V is TRBV6-5 and J is TRBJ1-1; TRBD1 aligns across 7 bases. The germline V gene has CDR1 MNHEY and CDR2 SVGAGI. Trimming at V came to 2 bases and at J to 7 bases, leaving 1 base not matched to a gene. The CDR3 length is 12 residues. The CDR3 bases are TGTGCCAGCAGTTACGCAGGGGGTGAAGCTTTCTTT. Protein sequence: CASSYAGGEAFF.

This clone was counted only a few times. The chain links TRBV11-2 to TRBJ2-7; TRBD2 matches at 15 bases. V trimming: 4 bases; J trimming: 2 bases; junction bases outside the gene matches: 3. Germline CDR1 reads SGHAT; CDR2 reads FQNNGV. The CDR3 sequence is 16 residues long. CDR3 sequence (DNA): TGTGCCAGCAGCTGGACTAGCGGGAGGGTCGCCTACGAGCAGTACTTC. Translation gives CASSWTSGRVAYEQYF.

The gene calls are TRBV30 and TRBJ1-5, with D hard to call. The CDR3 is 13 amino acids. The germline gives CDR1 GTSNPN, CDR2 SVGIG (reference sequence). The ends were cut back, 4 bases at V and 1 base at J, with 8 bases in the middle. This CDR3 reads CAWNRGSNQPQHF. The CDR3 bases are TGTGCCTGGAACCGAGGGAGCAATCAGCCCCAGCATTTT.

This clone was seen at least ten times. V gene TRBV7-8 combines with J gene TRBJ2-7, with 11 bases lining up with TRBD2. The CDR3 sequence is 15 residues long. V was clipped by 0 bases and J by 6 bases; unmatched bases: 4. The germline CDR1 and CDR2 sequences are SGHVS and FQNEAQ. The CDR3 bases are TGTGCCAGCAGCTTAGCGAGCACTAGCGGGAGCGAGCAGTACTTC. It encodes CASSLASTSGSEQYF.

The rearrangement uses TRBV11-3 and TRBJ2-1; D may be TRBD1 or TRBD2 (5 bases each). V was cut by 3 bases and J by 4 bases, with 22 bases left in between. The CDR3 runs 18 residues. CDR1 SGHNT and CDR2 YENEEA come from the germline V gene. The CDR3 DNA sequence: TGTGCCAGCAGCTTTGGGGGAAGCCGGAGTAGAGGATACAATGAGCAGTTCTTC. Translation gives CASSFGGSRSRGYNEQFF.

The rearrangement joins TRBV23-1 to TRBJ1-5, with 7 bases that match TRBD1. TRBV23-1 counts as an open reading frame of uncertain function. Unmatched junction bases numbered 5, after V lost 8 bases and J lost 7 bases. This CDR3 region has 12 residues. CDR3: CASPQGTQPQHF. Written as DNA, the CDR3 is TGCGCCAGCCCACAGGGGACCCAGCCCCAGCATTTT.

This clone was seen a few times. V is TRBV2 and J is TRBJ1-3; D is perhaps TRBD1 (5 bases). The germline V gene encodes CDR1 SNHLY and CDR2 FYNNEI. The CDR3 runs to 15 residues. Trimming took 3 bases from V and 2 from J, leaving 11 bases between them. CDR3 in amino acids: CASSDETVAGNTIYF. The CDR3 region has the DNA TGTGCCAGCAGTGACGAGACAGTGGCTGGAAACACCATATATTTT.

This clone was seen just once. This chain joins TRBV19 and TRBJ1-2, with D uncertain. Germline V gives CDR1 LNHDA, CDR2 SQIVND (reference sequence). V lost 3 bases and J lost 8, with 13 bases in between. The CDR3 totals 13 residues. The CDR3: CASSMWADSGYTF. DNA for the CDR3: TGTGCCAGTAGTATGTGGGCAGACTCGGGCTACACCTTC.

There are a few counts of this clone. The V and J genes are TRBV5-4 and TRBJ2-3; no definite D call. V was shortened by 4 bases and J by 3 bases, with 12 bases between the two germline ends. The CDR3 contains 14 residues. The germline gives CDR1 SGHNT, CDR2 YYREEE (reference sequence). The CDR3 bases are TGTGCCAGCAGCCCCCCGGATAGAACAGATACGCAGTATTTT. This translates into CASSPPDRTDTQYF.

The chain recombines TRBV27 with TRBJ2-7; the match to TRBD2 covers 12 bases. Unmatched junction bases numbered 5, after V lost 2 bases and J lost 6 bases. There are 15 residues in the CDR3. Germline values: CDR1 MNHEY, CDR2 SMNVEV (reference sequence). The CDR3 loop reads CASSLQGLAGSEQYF. CDR3 coding DNA: TGTGCCAGCAGTTTACAGGGACTAGCGGGTTCCGAGCAGTACTTC.

This CDR3 is CASSVVGTDTQYF. CDR3 in DNA: TGTGCCAGCAGCGTAGTGGGGACAGATACGCAGTATTTT. V gene TRBV9 combines with J gene TRBJ2-3; no reliable D call. CDR3 length: 13 amino acids. Trimming stripped 0 bases from V and 3 bases from J, with 5 bases between. CDR1 and CDR2 from the germline V gene are SGDLS and YYNGEE.

The rearrangement joins TRBV5-4 to TRBJ2-1; the match to TRBD2 covers 10 bases. The V gene end was trimmed by 3 bases and the J gene end by 4 bases; junction bases not matched to a gene: 7. In germline, CDR1 is SGHNT, CDR2 YYREEE (reference sequence). The CDR3 has 16 residues. CDR3 in amino acids: CASSSGGLANYNEQFF. As DNA, the CDR3 is TGTGCCAGCAGCTCCGGGGGACTAGCGAATTACAATGAGCAGTTCTTC.

A word on this clone: The sample contains more than one DNA sequence encoding this CDR3. V is TRBV27 and J is TRBJ1-4; D is possibly TRBD1 (5 bases). The germline CDR1 and CDR2 sequences are MNHEY and SMNVEV (reference sequence). The CDR3 is made up of 12 amino acids. V was clipped by 4 bases and J by 6 bases, with 6 bases between them. CDR3 loop: CASSSGDEKLFF. CDR3 coding DNA: TGTGCCAGCAGTTCGGGGGATGAAAAACTGTTTTTT.

This clone has a count of ten or more. The V call is TRBV11-2, the J call TRBJ2-2, with a tentative D call TRBD2 (6 bases). Germline values: CDR1 SGHAT, CDR2 FQNNGV. V gave up 1 base and J gave up 8 bases, with 11 bases separating them. This CDR3 has 14 residues. CDR3 amino acids: CASSLAGARGELFF. DNA for the CDR3: TGTGCCAGCAGCTTAGCGGGAGCAAGAGGGGAGCTGTTTTTT.

This clone was picked up a small number of times. This chain joins TRBV29-1 and TRBJ1-6; D is perhaps TRBD1 (5 bases). The V gene lost 4 bases and the J gene lost 7 bases, with 11 bases spanning the gap. CDR3 length: 13 residues. From germline, CDR1 is SQVTM and CDR2 ANQGSEA. CDR3 sequence reads: CSVASGENSPLHF. The CDR3 DNA is TGCAGCGTTGCATCGGGGGAGAATTCACCCCTCCACTTT.

The rearrangement links TRBV11-2 to TRBJ2-5, with 8 bases lining up with TRBD2. This CDR3 has 15 residues. V trimming: 4 bases; J trimming: 3 bases; junction bases outside the gene matches: 7. CDR1 SGHAT and CDR2 FQNNGV come from the germline V gene. CDR3 bases: TGTGCCAGCAGCTCCATTAGCGGGACGGAAGAGACCCAGTACTTC. This translates into CASSSISGTEETQYF.

This clone was found once. The rearrangement joins TRBV4-3 to TRBJ2-2; tentatively, D is TRBD2 (7 bases). The CDR3 has 16 amino acids. V was cut by 1 base and J by 6 bases, with 15 bases left in between. CDR1 is LGHNA and CDR2 is YSLEER in the germline V gene. The CDR3 DNA sequence: TGCGCCAGCAGCCAAGGAATGCGGGGGCGATCCGGGGAGCTGTTTTTT. Its protein product is CASSQGMRGRSGELFF.

This clone was seen repeatedly, ten times or more. In DNA, the CDR3 is TGTGCCAGCAGTTACCCTAACGGGAGCCCCTCCGAGCAGTACTTC. Protein: CASSYPNGSPSEQYF. V usage is TRBV6-5 and J usage is TRBJ2-7, with D possibly being TRBD2 (6 bases). This CDR3 has 15 residues. CDR1 and CDR2 from the germline V gene are MNHEY and SVGAGI. Trimming cost V 2 bases and J 6 bases, with 17 bases left between them.

This CDR3 is CASSRQLRHNEQFF. CDR3 sequence (DNA): TGTGCCAGCAGTCGACAGCTCCGGCACAATGAGCAGTTCTTC. This chain links TRBV2 with TRBJ2-1; D may be TRBD1 (5 bases). The V and J ends lost 5 bases and 5 bases respectively, with 13 bases between them. Germline lookup yields CDR1 SNHLY and CDR2 FYNNEI. The CDR3 loop spans 14 amino acids.

The chain combines TRBV5-1 with TRBJ2-1; D may be TRBD2 (6 bases). Trimming cost V 4 bases and J 4 bases, with 15 bases left between them. The CDR3 extends over 15 amino acids. Looked up from germline, CDR1 is SGHRS and CDR2 is YFSETQ. CDR3 protein: CASSPDYTAYNEQFF. The CDR3 DNA reads TGCGCCAGCAGCCCGGACTATACAGCATACAATGAGCAGTTCTTC.

The chain is built from TRBV9 and TRBJ2-1; D not resolved. Germline CDR1 is SGDLS and CDR2 is YYNGEE. Deletions cut 4 bases from V and 8 bases from J, with 10 bases between. The length of the CDR3 is 12 residues. The CDR3 protein is CASSIGGHEQFF. DNA of the CDR3: TGTGCCAGCAGCATCGGTGGGCATGAGCAGTTCTTC.

The genes are TRBV5-1 and TRBJ2-2; D ambiguous. The CDR3 is made up of 15 amino acids. V gave up 2 bases and J gave up 2 bases, with 10 bases separating them. The germline gives CDR1 SGHRS, CDR2 YFSETQ. The CDR3 reads CASSFGKANTGELFF. The CDR3 DNA is TGCGCCAGCAGCTTTGGGAAGGCAAACACCGGGGAGCTGTTTTTT.

The genes are TRBV14 and TRBJ2-2; TRBD1 aligns across 11 bases. This CDR3 is 15 amino acids long. Germline-derived CDR1 and CDR2 are SGHDN and FVKESK. After removal of 4 bases from V and 5 bases from J, the junction contained 3 bases not matched to a gene. The CDR3 nucleotides read TGTGCCAGCAGCCTTGGGACAGGGGGAACCGGGGAGCTGTTTTTT. Translated: CASSLGTGGTGELFF.

V gene TRBV4-1 combines with J gene TRBJ1-2, with a weak D call TRBD1 (5 bases). The V gene lost 0 bases and the J gene lost 4 bases, with 9 bases spanning the gap. This CDR3 spans 14 amino acids. Germline CDR1 and CDR2: MGHRA and YSYEKL. CDR3 in amino acids: CASSQDPDTYGYTF. The CDR3 DNA follows: TGCGCCAGCAGCCAAGATCCGGACACCTATGGCTACACCTTC.

This sequence joins TRBV2 and TRBJ2-7, with 11 nucleotides matching TRBD2. Germline trimming cut 7 bases from V and 6 bases from J; bases unmatched to any gene: 11. Germline V lookup: CDR1 SNHLY, CDR2 FYNNEI. This CDR3 is built from 15 residues. The CDR3 coding sequence is TGTGCCAGCACCTCAACGACTAGCGGGACTTCCGAGCAGTACTTC. Translating it yields CASTSTTSGTSEQYF. Variable domain in full (rest from reference TRBV2 and TRBJ2-7): EPEVTQTPSHQVTQMGQEVILRCVPISNHLYFYWYRQILGQKVEFLVSFYNNEISEKSEIFDDQFSVERPDGSNFTLKIRSTKLEDSAMYFCASTSTTSGTSEQYFGPGTRLTVT.

The rearrangement joins TRBV5-1 to TRBJ1-4; D is ambiguous. The CDR3 has 14 residues. Germline-derived CDR1 and CDR2 are SGHRS and YFSETQ. The V end was cut by 8 bases, the J end by 0 bases, with 11 bases between. As DNA, the CDR3 is TGCGCCAGTAAAGAGACGGCAACTAATGAAAAACTGTTTTTT. Its translation: CASKETATNEKLFF. Filled out from reference TRBV5-1 and TRBJ1-4, the complete variable domain reads KAGVTQTPRYLIKTRGQQVTLSCSPISGHRSVSWYQQTPGQGLQFLFEYFSETQRNKGNFPGRFSGRQFSNSRSEMNVSTLELGDSALYLCASKETATNEKLFFGSGTQLSVL.